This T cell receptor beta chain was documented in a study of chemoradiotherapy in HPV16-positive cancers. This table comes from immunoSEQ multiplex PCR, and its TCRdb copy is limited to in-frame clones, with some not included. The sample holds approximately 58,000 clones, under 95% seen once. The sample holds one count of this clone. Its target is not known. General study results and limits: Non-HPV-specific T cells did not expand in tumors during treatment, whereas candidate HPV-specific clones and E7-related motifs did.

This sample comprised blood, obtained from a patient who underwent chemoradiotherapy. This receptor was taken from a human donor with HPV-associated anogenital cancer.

CDR3 sequence: CASSPDTGEKLFF. CDR3 in DNA: TGTGCCAGCTCCCCGGACACTGGGGAAAAACTGTTTTTT. This chain uses TRBV6-5 with TRBJ1-4, with D maybe TRBD1 (5 bases). The CDR3 has 13 amino acids. Germline CDR1 is MNHEY and CDR2 is SVGAGI. Trimming took off 8 bases at V and 8 bases at J, with 15 bases between the two ends.